This TCR beta chain is drawn from a study of STAT5B mutations in CD4+ large granular lymphocyte leukemia. The wider study: Among healthy donors, a particular HLA allele went with more CDR3 'QG' motifs.

The V and J ends lost 0 bases and 4 bases respectively, with 13 bases between them. The CDR3 is made up of 15 amino acids. Germline CDR1 reads SGHTS; CDR2 reads YDEGEE. General observations from the study: Top patient clones used TRBV06 genes more often: 8/27 versus 2/35 in controls. CD4-sorted patient repertoires seemed more clonal than healthy CD4+ repertoires.

Buffy coats from healthy blood donors served as controls. Sequenced by immunoSEQ multiplex PCR; TCRdb stores in-frame clones only, minus some. This sample has fewer than 35,000 clones, with about 74% found just once. Regarding this clone: What it recognizes is unknown.

This chain links TRBV5-8 with TRBJ1-1; D is perhaps TRBD1 (5 bases). The clonotype originates from a human donor in good health. Specimen: CD4+ T cells from blood buffy coats. This CDR3 reads CASSLEFGGGTEAFF. In DNA, the CDR3 is TGTGCCAGCAGCTTGGAGTTCGGGGGGGGCACTGAAGCTTTCTTT.